What follows is one TCR beta chain and its context. The sample is drawn from a study of PD-L1 blockade in urothelial cancer. Study overall: The patients' atezolizumab therapy, 1,200 mg intravenously every 3 weeks, started in the mid-2010s.

Generated by immunoSEQ multiplex PCR, the TCRdb table keeps only in-frame clones and is missing some. The sample consists of roughly 60,000 clones, around 80% of them appearing once. The TCR sequence derives from a man between 65 and 79 years old with urothelial cancer. The sequencing here drew on PBMCs, taken around atezolizumab (anti-PD-L1) treatment.

CDR3 in DNA: TGTGCCAGTGGGGGGTGGGGGGACAACACTGAAGCTTTCTTT. Its protein product is CASGGWGDNTEAFF. The chain combines TRBV19 with TRBJ1-1, with D possibly being TRBD1 (5 bases). Germline lookup yields CDR1 LNHDA and CDR2 SQIVND (reference sequence). This CDR3 contains 14 residues. V was trimmed by 8 bases and J by 2 bases, leaving 15 bases between them.